The rows below give T cell receptor beta chains drawn from one sample of a study of blood T cell repertoires in COVID-19. This table comes from immunoSEQ multiplex PCR, and its TCRdb copy is limited to in-frame clones, with some not included. The table shows hundreds of thousands of clones, with about 80% occurring only once. What was sequenced was peripheral blood. These receptors originate from an elderly woman with active or convalescent COVID-19. Both conserved end residues are part of each CDR3. The D gene is left open where the match is weak. A row's size may be missing; if present it is once, few, many or a size class.

j_gene: TRBJ2-1
d_gene: TRBD2
abundance: -
v_gene: TRBV29-1
CDR3nt: TGCAGCGTTGAAGGAGGGCGGGGGGGCATTCGCCTCTACAATGAGCAGTTCTTC
CDR3aa: CSVEGGRGGIRLYNEQFF

j_gene: TRBJ1-1
d_gene: -
abundance: once
v_gene: TRBV7-9
CDR3nt: TGTGCCAGCAGCTTTTTGCCTTCGACGGGGAACACTGAAGCTTTCTTT
CDR3aa: CASSFLPSTGNTEAFF

j_gene: TRBJ1-3
d_gene: TRBD1
abundance: -
v_gene: TRBV9
CDR3nt: TGTGCCAGCAGCTTAGGGGACAGCATCTCTGGAAACACCATATATTTT
CDR3aa: CASSLGDSISGNTIYF

j_gene: TRBJ2-7
d_gene: -
abundance: -
v_gene: TRBV5-1
CDR3nt: TGCGCCAGCAGCCCAGGTCGGGAAGAGCAGCAGTACTTC
CDR3aa: CASSPGREEQQYF

j_gene: TRBJ2-1
d_gene: TRBD2
abundance: -
v_gene: TRBV24-1
CDR3nt: TGTGCCACCAGTGAGACACTAGCGGGAGGGTTTGAGCAGTTCTTC
CDR3aa: CATSETLAGGFEQFF

j_gene: TRBJ2-2
d_gene: TRBD2
abundance: -
v_gene: TRBV18
CDR3nt: TGTGCCAGCTCACCAGCAGGTTTAGCGGGAGGTGCCACCGGGGAGCTGTTTTTT
CDR3aa: CASSPAGLAGGATGELFF

j_gene: TRBJ2-7
d_gene: -
abundance: -
v_gene: TRBV7-2
CDR3nt: TGTGCCAGCAGCCCCGACTCGCATCGGGGCTACGAGCAGTACTTC
CDR3aa: CASSPDSHRGYEQYF

j_gene: TRBJ1-6
d_gene: -
abundance: -
v_gene: TRBV30
CDR3nt: TGTGCCTGGAGTGTACCCCCCCCGGAGGACAGCCGAACCTCCCTCCACTTT
CDR3aa: CAWSVPPPEDSRTSLHF

j_gene: TRBJ2-7
d_gene: TRBD2
abundance: few
v_gene: TRBV28
CDR3nt: TGTGCCAGCAAAACTAGCGGGAGTTACGAGCAGTACTTC
CDR3aa: CASKTSGSYEQYF

j_gene: TRBJ2-7
d_gene: TRBD2
abundance: once
v_gene: TRBV28
CDR3nt: TGTGCCAGCGGCGGGAGGATTGCCTACGAGCAGTACTTC
CDR3aa: CASGGRIAYEQYF

j_gene: TRBJ2-2
d_gene: -
abundance: -
v_gene: TRBV14
CDR3nt: TGTGCCAGCAGCCAAGCCCCCGGAGGGCTGTTTTTT
CDR3aa: CASSQAPGGLFF

j_gene: TRBJ2-2
d_gene: -
abundance: -
v_gene: TRBV5-1
CDR3nt: TGCGCCAGCAGCCACGAACCCACTACCGGGGAGCTGTTTTTT
CDR3aa: CASSHEPTTGELFF

j_gene: TRBJ1-1
d_gene: -
abundance: -
v_gene: TRBV11-2
CDR3nt: TGTGCCAGCAGCTTAGAGGGCAGGCACACTGAAGCTTTCTTT
CDR3aa: CASSLEGRHTEAFF

j_gene: TRBJ1-1
d_gene: -
abundance: -
v_gene: TRBV5-6
CDR3nt: TGTGCCAGCAGCCCGGGGGTGGGAAAAGCTTTCTTT
CDR3aa: CASSPGVGKAFF

j_gene: TRBJ1-2
d_gene: -
abundance: -
v_gene: TRBV10-3
CDR3nt: TGTGCCATCAGTGAGGGGGAGGGGCGCCTCTATGGCTACACCTTC
CDR3aa: CAISEGEGRLYGYTF